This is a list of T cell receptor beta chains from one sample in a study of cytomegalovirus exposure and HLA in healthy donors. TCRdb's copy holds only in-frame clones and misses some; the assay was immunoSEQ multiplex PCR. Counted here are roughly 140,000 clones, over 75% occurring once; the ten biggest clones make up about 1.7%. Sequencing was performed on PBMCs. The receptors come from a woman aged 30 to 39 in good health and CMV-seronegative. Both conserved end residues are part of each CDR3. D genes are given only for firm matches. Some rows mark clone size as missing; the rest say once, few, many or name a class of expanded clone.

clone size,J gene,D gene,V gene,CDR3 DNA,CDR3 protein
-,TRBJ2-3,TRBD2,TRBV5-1,TGCGCCAGCACGTTAGCGGGGGATAATTTCTATAGCACAGATACGCAGTATTTT,CASTLAGDNFYSTDTQYF
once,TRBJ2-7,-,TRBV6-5,TGTGCCAGCAGTGCCCTCTACAGTACCTCCTACGAGCAGTACTTC,CASSALYSTSYEQYF
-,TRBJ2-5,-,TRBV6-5,TGTGCCAGCACCGACGGGGAGACCCAGTACTTC,CASTDGETQYF
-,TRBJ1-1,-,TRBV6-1,TGTGCCAGCAGTGTCGGCCCCCCAAGCGGCACTGAAGCTTTCTTT,CASSVGPPSGTEAFF
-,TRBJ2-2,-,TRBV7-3,TGTGCCAGCAGCTTGACGGGGAACACCGGGGAGCTGTTTTTT,CASSLTGNTGELFF
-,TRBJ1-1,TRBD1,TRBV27,TGTGCCAGCAGTCCCCGACAGGGGAACACTGAAGCTTTCTTT,CASSPRQGNTEAFF
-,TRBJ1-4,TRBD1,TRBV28,TGTGCCAGCAGAGTAGGGGGACAGCCTGAAAAACTGTTTTTT,CASRVGGQPEKLFF
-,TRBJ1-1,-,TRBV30,TGTGCCTGGAGTGGGAGTATGGCTTGGGCTTTCTTT,CAWSGSMAWAFF
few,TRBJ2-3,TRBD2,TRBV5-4,TGTGCCAGCAGCTCCGGGACTAGCCCAGATACGCAGTATTTT,CASSSGTSPDTQYF
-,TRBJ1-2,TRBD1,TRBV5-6,TGTGCCAGCAGCGGGGGGACAGATCCTGAGGGCATTATTAGCTACACCTTC,CASSGGTDPEGIISYTF
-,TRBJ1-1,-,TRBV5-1,TGCGCCAGCAGTCGGACAGAGAACACTGAAGCTTTCTTT,CASSRTENTEAFF
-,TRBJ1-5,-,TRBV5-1,TGCGCCAGCAGCTTGGTCGCGGGGGGCAATCAGCCCCAGCATTTT,CASSLVAGGNQPQHF
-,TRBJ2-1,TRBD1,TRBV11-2,TGTGCCAGCAGCCCCCGACGGGACAGGGGTCATGAGCAGTTCTTC,CASSPRRDRGHEQFF
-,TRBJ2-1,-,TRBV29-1,TGCAGCGTTGAACCTTCGGGGGAGTGGGAGCAGTTCTTC,CSVEPSGEWEQFF
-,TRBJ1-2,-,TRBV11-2,TGTGCCAGCAGCTCCCAGGGGACCCGAAGGTTCTATGGCTACACCTTC,CASSSQGTRRFYGYTF
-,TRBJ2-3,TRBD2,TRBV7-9,TGTGCCAGCAGCCGCCGGACTAGCGGGGAGAGAGATACGCAGTATTTT,CASSRRTSGERDTQYF
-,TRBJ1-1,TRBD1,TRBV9,TGTGCCAGCAGCGCCAGCCTGGGACAGATAGAAGCTTTCTTT,CASSASLGQIEAFF
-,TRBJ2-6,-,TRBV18,TGTGCCAGCTCACCAGCGAGGTCTGGGGCCAACGTCCTGACTTTC,CASSPARSGANVLTF
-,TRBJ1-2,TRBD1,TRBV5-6,TGTGCCAGCAGCCGTGTATTGCCCGGACAGGGGCGAAACTATGGCTACACCTTC,CASSRVLPGQGRNYGYTF
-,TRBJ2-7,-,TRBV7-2,TGTGCCAGCAGCCCACGGGTCTACGAGCAGTACTTC,CASSPRVYEQYF
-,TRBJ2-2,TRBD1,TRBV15,TGTGCCACCAGCAGAGAAGACAGGGGATGGGACACCGGGGAGCTGTTTTTT,CATSREDRGWDTGELFF
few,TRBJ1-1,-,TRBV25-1,TGTGCCAGCAGTGGGGCAGGGTGGAACACTGAAGCTTTCTTT,CASSGAGWNTEAFF
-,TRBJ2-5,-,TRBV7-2,TGTGCCAGCAGCCTGAGACCCCCGGGCCAAGAGACCCAGTACTTC,CASSLRPPGQETQYF
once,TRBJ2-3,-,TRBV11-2,TGTGCCAGCAGCCGAGGGCAGGGGCAACCAGATACGCAGTATTTT,CASSRGQGQPDTQYF
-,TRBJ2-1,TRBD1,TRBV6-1,TGTGCCAGCAACTTGGACAGGGCTTACAATGAGCAGTTCTTC,CASNLDRAYNEQFF
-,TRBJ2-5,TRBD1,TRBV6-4,TGTGCCAGCAGAGGCCCGCAGGGGGTAGGAGAGCAGTACTTC,CASRGPQGVGEQYF
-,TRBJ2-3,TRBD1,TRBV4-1,TGCGCCAGCAGCCAAGATTTGGAGAGGACAGGCAACACAGATACGCAGTATTTT,CASSQDLERTGNTDTQYF
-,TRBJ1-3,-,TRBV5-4,TGTGCCAGCAGCTTGGGGGTCAGGTCTGGAAACACCATATATTTT,CASSLGVRSGNTIYF
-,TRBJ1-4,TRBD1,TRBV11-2,TGTGCCAGCAGCTTAGAGCCTGCAGGGGGCCATGAAAAACTGTTTTTT,CASSLEPAGGHEKLFF
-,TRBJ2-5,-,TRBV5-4,TGTGCCAGCAGCCGCGACAGTCGGGAGACCCAGTACTTC,CASSRDSRETQYF
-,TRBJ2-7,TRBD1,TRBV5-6,TGTGCCAGCAGCTTGATACAGGGGGACTACGAGCAGTACTTC,CASSLIQGDYEQYF
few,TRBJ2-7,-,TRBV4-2,TGTGCCAGCAGCGCAGAAGGAGGCAGGATGTACGAGCAGTACTTC,CASSAEGGRMYEQYF
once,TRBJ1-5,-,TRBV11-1,TGTGCCAGCAGCTTCGGCAGGGGCCAGCCCCAGCATTTT,CASSFGRGQPQHF